The present T cell receptor (beta chain) was sequenced within a study of control samples from healthy donors and cancer patients. Sequencing was performed with immunoSEQ multiplex PCR; in TCRdb, only in-frame clones are kept and a portion is missing. Of 150,000 to 200,000 clones listed, 70% to 90% were seen once; the top ten hold 4.5% to 6%. This clone was seen only a few times. This receptor was obtained from a young woman in good health. Sample: blood.

The CDR3 sequence: CASSPSGGRSTDTQYF. DNA of the CDR3: TGTGCCAGCAGCCCCTCTGGCGGGAGAAGCACAGATACGCAGTATTTT. This chain connects TRBV11-2 to TRBJ2-3; TRBD2 matches at 7 bases. Germline values: CDR1 SGHAT, CDR2 FQNNGV. This CDR3 spans 16 amino acids. V lost 5 bases and J lost 0; bases outside the gene matches: 8.